These 18 T cell receptor beta chains were sequenced from one sample in a study of blood T cell repertoires in COVID-19. Profiling relied on immunoSEQ multiplex PCR, and the TCRdb table lists in-frame clones only, not all of them. This sample yields about 350,000 clones, of which around nine tenths are seen a single time; just over 1% belongs to the top ten. Sequencing was performed on PBMCs or T cells enriched from blood (not recorded which). The receptor source for this set is a woman between 25 and 40 years old who had been exposed to COVID-19.

The chain uses TRBV7-3 and TRBJ1-1, with 8 bases lining up with TRBD1. This CDR3 spans 14 amino acids. Trimming cost V 4 bases and J 6 bases; bases outside gene matches: 7. Germline CDR1 reads SGHTA; CDR2 reads FQGTGA. The CDR3 here is CASSSTGESSEAFF. The CDR3 nucleotides read TGTGCCAGCAGCTCGACAGGGGAATCATCTGAAGCTTTCTTT.

V gene TRBV18 combines with J gene TRBJ2-5, with TRBD2 matching 9 bases. With V trimmed by 3 bases and J by 8 bases, 19 bases remained unmatched. Per germline, CDR1 KGHSH and CDR2 LQKENI. This CDR3 has 18 residues. CDR3 region: CASSPVGTLASGAVTQYF. In DNA, the CDR3 is TGTGCCAGCTCACCTGTGGGGACGTTGGCTAGCGGGGCCGTTACCCAGTACTTC.

The rearrangement joins TRBV9 to TRBJ1-2, with a possible D match to TRBD1 (6 bases). CDR1 is SGDLS, CDR2 YYNGEE, per germline. The CDR3 extends over 12 amino acids. The ends were cut back, 9 bases at V and 5 bases at J, with 14 bases in the middle. CDR3 sequence: CATSGGGYGYTF. In DNA form, the CDR3 reads TGTGCCACCTCGGGGGGCGGGTATGGCTACACCTTC.

The V call is TRBV11-2, the J call TRBJ1-4; TRBD1 agrees at 7 bases. The germline V gene encodes CDR1 SGHAT and CDR2 FQNNGV. The CDR3 is made up of 16 amino acids. After removal of 6 bases from V and 5 bases from J, the junction contained 12 bases not matched to a gene. The CDR3 loop is CASSYDRVGLNEKLFF. As DNA, the CDR3 is TGTGCCAGCAGTTACGACAGGGTAGGCTTGAATGAAAAACTGTTTTTT.

The chain couples TRBV15 to TRBJ2-7, with 9 bases lining up with TRBD1. The junction had 7 bases not matched to a gene; V was cut back by 1 base and J by 0 bases. The CDR3 length is 17 residues. The germline V gene has CDR1 LNHNV and CDR2 YYDKDF (reference sequence). As DNA, the CDR3 is TGTGCCACCAGCAGAGCTGGACAGGGGATTAGCTCCTACGAGCAGTACTTC. Protein: CATSRAGQGISSYEQYF.

The chain recombines TRBV18 with TRBJ2-1, with a possible D match to TRBD1 (5 bases). The germline V gene has CDR1 KGHSH and CDR2 LQKENI. CDR3 size: 13 residues. The V end lost 2 bases, the J end lost 8 bases, and 10 bases lay between the germline ends. The CDR3 sequence: CASSPSRADEQFF. Here the CDR3 DNA reads TGTGCCAGCTCACCATCCAGGGCGGATGAGCAGTTCTTC. The full variable domain, its missing parts supplied by reference TRBV18 and TRBJ2-1, is NAGVMQNPRHLVRRRGQEARLRCSPMKGHSHVYWYRQLPEEGLKFMVYLQKENIIDESGMPKERFSAEFPKEGPSILRIQQVVRGDSAAYFCASSPSRADEQFFGPGTRLTVL.

This chain links TRBV5-1 with TRBJ1-4; D may be TRBD1 (6 bases). The CDR3 runs to 19 residues. CDR1 and CDR2 (germline): SGHRS, YFSETQ. Trimming pared 4 bases from V and 5 bases from J, leaving 27 bases between. CDR3 residues: CASSPRINRVWDQNEKLFF. The DNA of the CDR3 is TGCGCCAGCAGCCCTAGGATTAACAGGGTGTGGGACCAGAATGAAAAACTGTTTTTT.

Only one count was recorded for this clone. Other DNA variants within this sample encode the same CDR3. The CDR3 coding sequence is TGTGCCAGCAGGCAGGGCAACAGCAATCAGCCCCAGCATTTT. Translation: CASRQGNSNQPQHF. The chain carries TRBV27 and TRBJ1-5; perhaps TRBD1 as D (5 bases). Trimming took 6 bases from V and 1 from J, leaving 10 bases between them. The germline V gene encodes CDR1 MNHEY and CDR2 SMNVEV (reference sequence). This CDR3 comprises 14 residues.

The CDR3 DNA reads as TGTGCCAGCAGTTACTCATCCGTGTCTGGAAACACCATATATTTT. Translated, it gives CASSYSSVSGNTIYF. This chain connects TRBV6-5 to TRBJ1-3; D is unresolved. The CDR3 contains 15 residues. The germline V gene has CDR1 MNHEY and CDR2 SVGAGI. V was trimmed by 0 bases and J by 1 base, leaving 7 bases between them.

The chain employs TRBV3-1 (or the pseudogene TRBV3-2) and TRBJ1-1, with 9 bases identical to TRBD1. CDR3 size: 12 residues. Germline V gene lookup returns CDR1 LGHDT and CDR2 YNNKEL (reference sequence). V lost 3 bases, J lost 10 bases, and 3 bases stayed unmatched. The DNA for the CDR3 is TGTGCCAGCAGCCAGGGACAGGGAGTAGCTTTCTTT. This sequence encodes CASSQGQGVAFF.

The count of this clone is one. The CDR3 is CASSLGAGARNEQFF. CDR3 coding DNA: TGTGCCAGCAGCCTAGGGGCGGGAGCGCGCAATGAGCAGTTCTTC. The chain has TRBV27 and TRBJ2-1; 7 bases are a match to TRBD2. This CDR3 has 15 residues. Germline V gives CDR1 MNHEY, CDR2 SMNVEV (reference sequence). V was clipped by 6 bases and J by 6 bases; unmatched bases: 11.

The V and J genes are TRBV3-1 (or the pseudogene TRBV3-2) and TRBJ1-2; 7 nucleotides line up with TRBD1. The germline CDR1 and CDR2 sequences are LGHDT and YNNKEL (reference sequence). With V trimmed by 0 bases and J by 8 bases, 9 bases remained unmatched. The CDR3 contains 15 residues. CDR3 in amino acids: CASSQDSQGTWGYTF. As DNA, the CDR3 is TGTGCCAGCAGCCAAGATTCACAGGGGACTTGGGGCTACACCTTC.

The rearrangement links TRBV6-5 to TRBJ1-4; tentative D call: TRBD1 (6 bases). V lost 0 bases and J 3 bases, leaving 11 bases between the germline ends. Germline V gene data show CDR1 as MNHEY and CDR2 as SVGAGI. The CDR3 consists of 16 residues. CDR3 protein: CASSYSGGPANEKLFF. The CDR3 DNA sequence: TGTGCCAGCAGTTACTCGGGGGGGCCGGCTAATGAAAAACTGTTTTTT.

The V and J genes are TRBV27 and TRBJ1-2, with D perhaps TRBD1 (5 bases). The CDR3 contains 15 residues. The V and J ends lost 5 bases and 4 bases respectively, with 17 bases between them. Per the germline V gene, CDR1 is MNHEY and CDR2 is SMNVEV (reference sequence). As DNA, the CDR3 is TGTGCCAGCAGTAAGGAGGGGACGGTGATCTATGGCTACACCTTC. Translation: CASSKEGTVIYGYTF.

The sample holds a few counts of this clone. The chain joins TRBV9 to TRBJ2-1; TRBD2 might be the D (6 bases). CDR1 is SGDLS and CDR2 is YYNGEE in the germline V gene. CDR3 length: 14 amino acids. The germline V and J ends were trimmed by 4 bases and 10 bases, with 18 bases remaining between them. CDR3 in amino acids: CASSSAGTPLEQFF. The CDR3 DNA reads as TGTGCCAGCAGCTCCGCCGGGACTCCCCTGGAGCAGTTCTTC.

The chain carries TRBV13 and TRBJ2-7; D is possibly TRBD2 (5 bases). CDR1 and CDR2 from the germline V gene are PRHDT and FYEKMQ (reference sequence). The CDR3 has 13 amino acids. Trimming removed 3 bases from V and 4 bases from J, with 10 bases in between. CDR3 nucleotide sequence: TGTGCCAGCAGCTTGGGGAGCGGATACGAGCAGTACTTC. Encoded protein: CASSLGSGYEQYF.

The chain links TRBV28 to TRBJ2-7, with D possibly TRBD2 on 5 matching bases. V lost 4 bases and J 3 bases, leaving 16 bases between the germline ends. The CDR3 loop spans 15 amino acids. Germline V CDR1 and CDR2: MDHEN, SYDVKM. CDR3 protein: CASSYWPGSLYEQYF. CDR3 nucleotides: TGTGCCAGCAGTTATTGGCCGGGATCCCTCTACGAGCAGTACTTC. Complete variable domain (other parts from reference TRBV28 and TRBJ2-7): DVKVTQSSRYLVKRTGEKVFLECVQDMDHENMFWYRQDPGLGLRLIYFSYDVKMKEKGDIPEGYSVSREKKERFSLILESASTNQTSMYLCASSYWPGSLYEQYFGPGTRLTVT.

This clone was recorded only once. The chain combines TRBV5-1 with TRBJ2-7; the match to TRBD2 covers 8 bases. The CDR3 length is 16 residues. CDR1 is SGHRS and CDR2 is YFSETQ in the germline V gene. After removal of 4 bases from V and 1 base from J, the junction contained 10 bases not matched to a gene. The CDR3 bases are TGCGCCAGCAGCGCAGACGGACTAGCCCAATCCTACGAGCAGTACTTC. Its protein product is CASSADGLAQSYEQYF.